This T cell receptor beta chain was captured by sequencing in a study of shared clonotypes between healthy human individuals. Study-level background: Per donor, three plates held CD4 naive cells, three held CD4 memory, two held CD8 naive and one held CD8 memory.

Germline-derived CDR1 and CDR2 are GTSNPN and SVGIG (reference sequence). V shed 0 bases and J shed 2 bases, with 8 bases lying between them. The length of the CDR3 is 14 residues. Method: immunoSEQ multiplex PCR; TCRdb's copy keeps in-frame clones and lacks some. The sample holds about 2.4 million clones, over 85% seen once. Study-wide results and caveats: Generation probabilities of non-shared clonotypes were lower (relative to those shared by all four donors). Sequencing depth was predicted to influence how clonotypes are shared among donors. Estimated richness was generally greater in naive than memory subsets.

Details on this clone: The target antigen is unknown.

Sequenced sample: naive CD4+ T cells from PBMCs. The subset: CD45RA+ positively selected. The TCR comes from a man between 18 and 29 years old in good health. Some clones in this sample may be carry-over from other donors' samples. This chain links TRBV30 with TRBJ1-5, with D possibly matching TRBD1 (5 bases). As DNA, the CDR3 is TGTGCCTGGAGTGTTGGCAGGGGCAATCAGCCCCAGCATTTT. Translated: CAWSVGRGNQPQHF. The full variable domain, its missing parts supplied by reference TRBV30 and TRBJ1-5, is SQTIHQWPATLVQPVGSPLSLECTVEGTSNPNLYWYRQAAGRGLQLLFYSVGIGQISSEVPQNLSASRPQDRQFILSSKKLLLSDSGFYLCAWSVGRGNQPQHFGDGTRLSIL.